The clone carrying this TCR beta chain is deemed medium-sized. What it binds is not known. This CDR3 has 21 residues. The junction had 17 bases not matched to a gene; V was cut back by 3 bases and J by 3 bases. CDR1 and CDR2 from the germline V gene are LGHDT and YNNKEL (reference sequence). TCRdb ran MiXCR on the 5' RACE reads and lists one entry per CDR3 protein. The sample includes some 9,900 distinct CDR3 sequences, approximately 12% seen only once; the top ten take 10% to 13%. Time point here: sample taken at primary tumor resection. Material for sequencing was whole RNA from tumor, nontumor lung or frozen PBMC, left unsorted. These data originate in a study of spatial heterogeneity in lung cancer. The study, taken as a whole, reports: The estimated TCR-seq coverage of tumor T cells amounted to roughly 6.7% when looking at alpha chains and 13% when looking at beta chains. The study found that expanded intratumoral alpha and beta TCR counts tracked tumor mutation counts.

This clonotype originated in a male donor with early-stage non-small cell lung cancer. The chain uses TRBV3-1 and TRBJ2-3, with TRBD2 matching 14 bases. Sample: lung tumor tissue, taken at surgery. CDR3 DNA sequence: TGTGCCAGCAGCCAGGAGACTAGCGGGAGGGCCTCTGCTTACCCAACAGATACGCAGTATTTT. This codes for CASSQETSGRASAYPTDTQYF.